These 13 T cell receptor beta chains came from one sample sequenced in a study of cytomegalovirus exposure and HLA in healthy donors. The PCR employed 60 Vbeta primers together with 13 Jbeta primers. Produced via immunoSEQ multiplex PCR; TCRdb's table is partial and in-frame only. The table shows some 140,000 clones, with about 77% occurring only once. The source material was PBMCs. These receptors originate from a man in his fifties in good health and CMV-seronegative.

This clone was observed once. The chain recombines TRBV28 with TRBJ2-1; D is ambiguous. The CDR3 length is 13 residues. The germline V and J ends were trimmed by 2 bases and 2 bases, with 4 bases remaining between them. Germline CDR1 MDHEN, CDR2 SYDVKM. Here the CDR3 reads CASSLDTYNEQFF. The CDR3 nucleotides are TGTGCCAGCAGTTTAGACACCTACAATGAGCAGTTCTTC.

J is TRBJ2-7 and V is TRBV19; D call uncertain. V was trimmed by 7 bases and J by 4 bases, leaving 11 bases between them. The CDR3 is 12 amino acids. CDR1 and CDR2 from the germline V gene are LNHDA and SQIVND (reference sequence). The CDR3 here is CASTDNRYEQYF. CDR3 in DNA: TGTGCCAGTACCGATAATAGATACGAGCAGTACTTC.

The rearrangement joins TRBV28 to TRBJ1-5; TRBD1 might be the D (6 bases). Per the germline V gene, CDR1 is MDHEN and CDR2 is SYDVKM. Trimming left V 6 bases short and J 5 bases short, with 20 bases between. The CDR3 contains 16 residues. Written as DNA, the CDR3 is TGTGCCAGCAGAGATCTCAGGGGCGCAGGTCATCAGCCCCAGCATTTT. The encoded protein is CASRDLRGAGHQPQHF.

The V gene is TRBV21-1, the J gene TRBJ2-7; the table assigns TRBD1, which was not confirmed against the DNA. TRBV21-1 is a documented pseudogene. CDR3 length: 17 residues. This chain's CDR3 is CASSCPRQGGYLYEQYF. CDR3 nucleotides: TGTGCCAGCAGCTGTCCGAGACAGGGGGGATACCTCTACGAGCAGTACTTC.

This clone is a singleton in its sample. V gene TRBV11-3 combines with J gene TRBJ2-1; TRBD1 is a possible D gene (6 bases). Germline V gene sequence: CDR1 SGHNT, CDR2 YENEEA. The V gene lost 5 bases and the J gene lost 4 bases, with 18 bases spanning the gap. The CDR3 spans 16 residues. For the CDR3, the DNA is TGTGCCAGCAGCCTGACCCTCGCAGGGGATTACAATGAGCAGTTCTTC. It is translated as CASSLTLAGDYNEQFF.

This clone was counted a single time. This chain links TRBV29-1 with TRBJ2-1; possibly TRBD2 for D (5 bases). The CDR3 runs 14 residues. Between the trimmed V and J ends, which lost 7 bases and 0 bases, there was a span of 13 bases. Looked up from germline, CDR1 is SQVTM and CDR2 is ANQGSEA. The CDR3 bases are TGCAGCGCCTTAGCGTTTAACTCCTACAATGAGCAGTTCTTC. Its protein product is CSALAFNSYNEQFF.

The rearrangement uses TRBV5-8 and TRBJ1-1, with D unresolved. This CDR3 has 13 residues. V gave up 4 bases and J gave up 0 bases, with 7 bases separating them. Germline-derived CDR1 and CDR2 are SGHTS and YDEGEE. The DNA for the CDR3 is TGTGCCAGCAGCCCCCAGGTGAACACTGAAGCTTTCTTT. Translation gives CASSPQVNTEAFF. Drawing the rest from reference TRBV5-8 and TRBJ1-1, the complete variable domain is EAGVTQSPTHLIKTRGQQATLRCSPISGHTSVYWYQQALGLGLQFLLWYDEGEERNRGNFPPRFSGRQFPNYSSELNVNALELEDSALYLCASSPQVNTEAFFGQGTRLTVV.

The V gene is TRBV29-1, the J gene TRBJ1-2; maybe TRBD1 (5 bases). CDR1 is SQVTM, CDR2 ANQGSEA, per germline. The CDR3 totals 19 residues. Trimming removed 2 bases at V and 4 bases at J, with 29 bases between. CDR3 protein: CSVETQGSRTAPTTYGYTF. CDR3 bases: TGCAGCGTTGAAACCCAGGGTTCCCGCACCGCGCCAACAACCTATGGCTACACCTTC.

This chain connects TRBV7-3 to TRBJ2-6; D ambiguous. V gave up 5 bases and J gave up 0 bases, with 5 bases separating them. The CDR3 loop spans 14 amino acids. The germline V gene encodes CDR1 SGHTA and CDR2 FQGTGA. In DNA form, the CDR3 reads TGTGCCAGCAGCGCTACCTCTGGGGCCAACGTCCTGACTTTC. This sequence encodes CASSATSGANVLTF. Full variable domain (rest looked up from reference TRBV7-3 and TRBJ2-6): GAGVSQTPSNKVTEKGKYVELRCDPISGHTALYWYRQSLGQGPEFLIYFQGTGAADDSGLPNDRFFAVRPEGSVSTLKIQRTERGDSAVYLCASSATSGANVLTFGAGSRLTVL.

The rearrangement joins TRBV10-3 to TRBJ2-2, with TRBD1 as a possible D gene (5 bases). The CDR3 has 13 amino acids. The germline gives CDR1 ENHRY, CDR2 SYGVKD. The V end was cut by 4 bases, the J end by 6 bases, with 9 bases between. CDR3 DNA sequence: TGTGCCATCAGTGTACAGGCATCCGGGGAGCTGTTTTTT. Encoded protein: CAISVQASGELFF.

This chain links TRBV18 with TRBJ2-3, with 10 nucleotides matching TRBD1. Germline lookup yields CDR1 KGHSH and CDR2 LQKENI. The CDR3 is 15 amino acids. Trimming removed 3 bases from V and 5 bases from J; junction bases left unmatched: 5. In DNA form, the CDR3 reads TGTGCCAGCTCACCCCGAGGACAGGGGGAAGATACGCAGTATTTT. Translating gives CASSPRGQGEDTQYF.

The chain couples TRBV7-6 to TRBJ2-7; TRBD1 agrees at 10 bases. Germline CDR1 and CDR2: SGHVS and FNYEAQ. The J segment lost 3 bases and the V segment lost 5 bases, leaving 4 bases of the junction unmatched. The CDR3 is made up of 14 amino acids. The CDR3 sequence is CASSPRDRGYEQYF. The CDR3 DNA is TGTGCCAGCAGCCCCAGGGACAGGGGCTACGAGCAGTACTTC.

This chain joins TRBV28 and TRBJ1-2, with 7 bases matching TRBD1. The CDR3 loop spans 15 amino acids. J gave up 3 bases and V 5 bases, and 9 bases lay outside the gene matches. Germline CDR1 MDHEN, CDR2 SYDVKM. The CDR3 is CASSLLGGADYGYTF. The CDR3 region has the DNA TGTGCCAGCAGTCTCCTAGGGGGCGCAGACTATGGCTACACCTTC.